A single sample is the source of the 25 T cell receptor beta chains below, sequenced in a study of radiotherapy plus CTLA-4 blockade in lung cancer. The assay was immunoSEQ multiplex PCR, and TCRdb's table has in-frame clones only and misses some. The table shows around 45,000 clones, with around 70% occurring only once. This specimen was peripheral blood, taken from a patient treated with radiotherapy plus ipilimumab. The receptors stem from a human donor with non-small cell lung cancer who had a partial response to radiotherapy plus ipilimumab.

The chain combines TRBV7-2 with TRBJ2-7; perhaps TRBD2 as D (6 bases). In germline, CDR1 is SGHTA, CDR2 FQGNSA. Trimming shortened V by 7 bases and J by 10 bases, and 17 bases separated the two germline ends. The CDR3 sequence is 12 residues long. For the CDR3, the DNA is TGTGCCAGCACCGTCGGGGGTGCACGACAGTACTTC. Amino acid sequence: CASTVGGARQYF.

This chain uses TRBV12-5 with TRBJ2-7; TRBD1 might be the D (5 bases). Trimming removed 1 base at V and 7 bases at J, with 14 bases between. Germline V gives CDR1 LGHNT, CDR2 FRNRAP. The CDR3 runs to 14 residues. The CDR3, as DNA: TGTGCTAGTGGTTTGGGTACAGGCCCAGGGGAGCAGTACTTC. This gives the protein CASGLGTGPGEQYF.

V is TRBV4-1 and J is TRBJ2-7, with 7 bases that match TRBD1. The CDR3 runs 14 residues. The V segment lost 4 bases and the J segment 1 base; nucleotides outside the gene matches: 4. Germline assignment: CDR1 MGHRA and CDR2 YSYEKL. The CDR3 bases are TGCGCCAGCAGCCCAAGACAGGGTTCCTACGAGCAGTACTTC. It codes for CASSPRQGSYEQYF.

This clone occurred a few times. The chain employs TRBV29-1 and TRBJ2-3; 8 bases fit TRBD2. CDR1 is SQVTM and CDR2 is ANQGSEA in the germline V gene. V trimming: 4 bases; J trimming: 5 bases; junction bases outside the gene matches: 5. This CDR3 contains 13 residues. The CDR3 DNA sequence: TGCAGCGTTGGCGCGGGAGGTGGAGATACGCAGTATTTT. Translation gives CSVGAGGGDTQYF.

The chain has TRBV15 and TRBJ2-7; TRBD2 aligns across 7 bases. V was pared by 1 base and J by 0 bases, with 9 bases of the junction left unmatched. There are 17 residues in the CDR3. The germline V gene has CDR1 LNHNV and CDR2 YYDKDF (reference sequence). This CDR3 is CATSRGPAGRGSYEQYF. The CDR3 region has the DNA TGTGCCACCAGCAGAGGCCCAGCGGGACGGGGCTCCTACGAGCAGTACTTC.

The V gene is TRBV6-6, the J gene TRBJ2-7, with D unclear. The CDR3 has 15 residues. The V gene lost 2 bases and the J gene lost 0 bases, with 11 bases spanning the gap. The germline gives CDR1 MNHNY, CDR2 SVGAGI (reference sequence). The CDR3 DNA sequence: TGTGCCAGCAGTTACCCCCCAGGCGACTCCTACGAGCAGTACTTC. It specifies CASSYPPGDSYEQYF.

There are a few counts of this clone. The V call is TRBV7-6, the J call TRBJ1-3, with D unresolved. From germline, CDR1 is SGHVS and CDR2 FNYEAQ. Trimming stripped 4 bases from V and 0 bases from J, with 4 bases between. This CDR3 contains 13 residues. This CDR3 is CASSSFSGNTIYF. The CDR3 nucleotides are TGTGCCAGCAGCTCCTTCTCTGGAAACACCATATATTTT.

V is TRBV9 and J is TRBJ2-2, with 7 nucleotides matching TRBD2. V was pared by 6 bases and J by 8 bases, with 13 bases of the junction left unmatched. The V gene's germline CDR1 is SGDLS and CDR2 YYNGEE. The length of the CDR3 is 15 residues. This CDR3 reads CASTLGALGRGELFF. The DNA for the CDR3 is TGTGCCAGCACCCTAGGGGCCCTCGGGAGGGGGGAGCTGTTTTTT.

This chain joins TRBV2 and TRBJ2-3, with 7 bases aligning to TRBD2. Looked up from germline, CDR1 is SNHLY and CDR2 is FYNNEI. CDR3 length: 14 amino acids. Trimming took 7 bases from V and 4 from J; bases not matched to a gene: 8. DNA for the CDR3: TGTGCCAGCAAGGAGCGGGAATTCCCAGATACGCAGTATTTT. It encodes CASKEREFPDTQYF. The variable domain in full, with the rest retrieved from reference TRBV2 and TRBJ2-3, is EPEVTQTPSHQVTQMGQEVILRCVPISNHLYFYWYRQILGQKVEFLVSFYNNEISEKSEIFDDQFSVERPDGSNFTLKIRSTKLEDSAMYFCASKEREFPDTQYFGPGTRLTVL.

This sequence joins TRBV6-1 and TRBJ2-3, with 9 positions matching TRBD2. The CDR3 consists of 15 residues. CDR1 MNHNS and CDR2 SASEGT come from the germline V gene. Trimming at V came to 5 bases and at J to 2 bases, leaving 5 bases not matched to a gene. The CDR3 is CASSLVAGVTDTQYF. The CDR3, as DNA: TGTGCCAGCAGTCTAGTAGCGGGAGTCACAGATACGCAGTATTTT.

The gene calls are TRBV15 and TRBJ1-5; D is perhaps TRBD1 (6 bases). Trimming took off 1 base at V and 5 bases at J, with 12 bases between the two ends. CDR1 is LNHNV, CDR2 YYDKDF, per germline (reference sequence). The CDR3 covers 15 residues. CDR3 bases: TGTGCCACCAGCAGAGCCTGGGGGCGAGATCAGCCCCAGCATTTT. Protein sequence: CATSRAWGRDQPQHF.

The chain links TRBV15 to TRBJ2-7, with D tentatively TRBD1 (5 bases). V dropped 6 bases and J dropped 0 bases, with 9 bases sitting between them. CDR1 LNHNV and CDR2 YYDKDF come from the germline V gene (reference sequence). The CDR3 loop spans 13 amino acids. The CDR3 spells CATSQGYSYEQYF. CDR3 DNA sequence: TGTGCCACCAGTCAGGGTTACTCCTACGAGCAGTACTTC.

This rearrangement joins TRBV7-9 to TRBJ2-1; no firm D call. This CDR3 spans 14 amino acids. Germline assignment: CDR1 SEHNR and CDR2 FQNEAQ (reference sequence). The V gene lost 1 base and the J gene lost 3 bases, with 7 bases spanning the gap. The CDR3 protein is CASSLDPSYNEQFF. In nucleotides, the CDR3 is TGTGCCAGCAGCTTAGATCCCAGCTACAATGAGCAGTTCTTC.

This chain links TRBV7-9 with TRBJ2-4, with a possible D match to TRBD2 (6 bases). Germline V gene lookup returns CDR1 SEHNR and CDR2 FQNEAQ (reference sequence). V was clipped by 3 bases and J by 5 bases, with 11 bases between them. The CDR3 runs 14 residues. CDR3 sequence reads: CASSLGPGENIQYF. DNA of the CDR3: TGTGCCAGCAGCTTGGGCCCGGGAGAAAACATTCAGTACTTC.

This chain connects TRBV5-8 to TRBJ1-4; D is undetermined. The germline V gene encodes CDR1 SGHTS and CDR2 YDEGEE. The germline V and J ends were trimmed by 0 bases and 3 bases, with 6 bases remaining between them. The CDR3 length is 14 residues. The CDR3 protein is CASSLGRSNEKLFF. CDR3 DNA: TGTGCCAGCAGCTTGGGGCGGTCTAATGAAAAACTGTTTTTT.

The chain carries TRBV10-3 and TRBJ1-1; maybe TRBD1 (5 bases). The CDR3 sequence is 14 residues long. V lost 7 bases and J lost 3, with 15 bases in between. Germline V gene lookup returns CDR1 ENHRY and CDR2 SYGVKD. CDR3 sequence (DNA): TGTGCCATCAAGTCGAGTTCCAGGGACACTGAAGCTTTCTTT. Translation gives CAIKSSSRDTEAFF.

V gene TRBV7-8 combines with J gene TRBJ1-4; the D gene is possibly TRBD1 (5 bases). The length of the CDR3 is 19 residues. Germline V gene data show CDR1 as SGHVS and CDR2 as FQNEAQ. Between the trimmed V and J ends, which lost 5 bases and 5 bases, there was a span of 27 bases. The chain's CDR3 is CASSLTPAGTFRVNEKLFF. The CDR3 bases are TGTGCCAGCAGCCTCACACCCGCCGGGACTTTCCGCGTGAATGAAAAACTGTTTTTT.

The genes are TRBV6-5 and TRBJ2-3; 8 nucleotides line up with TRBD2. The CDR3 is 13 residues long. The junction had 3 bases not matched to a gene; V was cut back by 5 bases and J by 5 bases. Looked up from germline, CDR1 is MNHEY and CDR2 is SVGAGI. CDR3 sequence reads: CASSPAGEDTQYF. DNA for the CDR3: TGTGCCAGCAGTCCAGCGGGAGAAGATACGCAGTATTTT.

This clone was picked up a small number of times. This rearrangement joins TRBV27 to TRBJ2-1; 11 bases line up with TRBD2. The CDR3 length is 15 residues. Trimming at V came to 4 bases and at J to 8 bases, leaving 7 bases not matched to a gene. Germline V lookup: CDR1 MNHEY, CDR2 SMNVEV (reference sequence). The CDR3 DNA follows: TGTGCCAGCAGTTCCCAACTAGCGGGGGATGATGAGCAGTTCTTC. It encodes CASSSQLAGDDEQFF.

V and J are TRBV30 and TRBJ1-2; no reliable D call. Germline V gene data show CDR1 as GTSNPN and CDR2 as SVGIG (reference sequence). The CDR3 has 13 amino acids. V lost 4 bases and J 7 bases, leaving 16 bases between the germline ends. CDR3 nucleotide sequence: TGTGCCTGGACCGAGCAAACAGCTGGTGGCTACACCTTC. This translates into CAWTEQTAGGYTF.

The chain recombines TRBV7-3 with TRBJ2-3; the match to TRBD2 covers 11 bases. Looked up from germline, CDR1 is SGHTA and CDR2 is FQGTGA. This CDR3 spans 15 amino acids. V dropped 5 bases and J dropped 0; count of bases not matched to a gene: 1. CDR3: CASSRLAGSTDTQYF. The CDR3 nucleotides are TGTGCCAGCAGCCGACTAGCGGGAAGCACAGATACGCAGTATTTT.

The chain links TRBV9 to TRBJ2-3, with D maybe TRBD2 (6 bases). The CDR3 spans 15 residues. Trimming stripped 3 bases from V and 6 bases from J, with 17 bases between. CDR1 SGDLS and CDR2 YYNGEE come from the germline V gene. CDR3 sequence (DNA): TGTGCCAGCAGCGCTTCCCCCGCGGGGCGGGATACGCAGTATTTT. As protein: CASSASPAGRDTQYF.

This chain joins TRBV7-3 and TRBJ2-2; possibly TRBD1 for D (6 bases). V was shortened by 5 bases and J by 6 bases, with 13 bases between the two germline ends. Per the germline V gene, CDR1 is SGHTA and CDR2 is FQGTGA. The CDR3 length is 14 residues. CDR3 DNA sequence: TGTGCCAGCAGCGACACAGGGTTCGCCGGGGAGCTGTTTTTT. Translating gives CASSDTGFAGELFF.

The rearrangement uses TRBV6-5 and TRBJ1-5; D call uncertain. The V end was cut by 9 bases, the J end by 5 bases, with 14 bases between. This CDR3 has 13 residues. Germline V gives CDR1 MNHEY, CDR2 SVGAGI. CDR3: CASQPRVDQPQHF. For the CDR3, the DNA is TGTGCCAGTCAACCCCGCGTGGATCAGCCCCAGCATTTT.

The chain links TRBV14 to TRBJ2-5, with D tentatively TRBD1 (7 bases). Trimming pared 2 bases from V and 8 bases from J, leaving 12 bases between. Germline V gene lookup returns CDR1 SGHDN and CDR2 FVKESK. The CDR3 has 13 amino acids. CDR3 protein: CASSQIRGVTQYF. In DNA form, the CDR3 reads TGTGCCAGCAGCCAAATCAGGGGGGTAACCCAGTACTTC.